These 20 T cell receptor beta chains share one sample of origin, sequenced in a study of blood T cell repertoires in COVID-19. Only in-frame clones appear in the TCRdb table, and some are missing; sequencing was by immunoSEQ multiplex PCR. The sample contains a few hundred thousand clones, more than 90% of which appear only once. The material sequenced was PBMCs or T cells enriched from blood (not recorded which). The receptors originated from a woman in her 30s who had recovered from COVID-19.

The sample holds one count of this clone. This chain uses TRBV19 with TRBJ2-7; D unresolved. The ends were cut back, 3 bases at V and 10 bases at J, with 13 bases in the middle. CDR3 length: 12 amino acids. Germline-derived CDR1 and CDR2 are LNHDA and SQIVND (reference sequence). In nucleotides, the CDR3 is TGTGCCAGTAGTATCGCCTTGGGCGAACAGTACTTC. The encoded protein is CASSIALGEQYF. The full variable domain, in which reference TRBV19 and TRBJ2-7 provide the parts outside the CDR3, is DGGITQSPKYLFRKEGQNVTLSCEQNLNHDAMYWYRQDPGQGLRLIYYSQIVNDFQKGDIAEGYSVSREKKESFPLTVTSAQKNPTAFYLCASSIALGEQYFGPGTRLTVT.

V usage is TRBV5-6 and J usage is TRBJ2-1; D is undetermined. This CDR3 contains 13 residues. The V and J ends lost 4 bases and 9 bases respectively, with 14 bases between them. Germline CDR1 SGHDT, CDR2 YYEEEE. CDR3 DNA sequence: TGTGCCAGCAGCGTCGGGTTTTTGGGTGAGCAGTTCTTC. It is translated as CASSVGFLGEQFF. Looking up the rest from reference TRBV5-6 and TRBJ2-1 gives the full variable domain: DAGVTQSPTHLIKTRGQQVTLRCSPKSGHDTVSWYQQALGQGPQFIFQYYEEEERQRGNFPDRFSGHQFPNYSSELNVNALLLGDSALYLCASSVGFLGEQFFGPGTRLTVL.

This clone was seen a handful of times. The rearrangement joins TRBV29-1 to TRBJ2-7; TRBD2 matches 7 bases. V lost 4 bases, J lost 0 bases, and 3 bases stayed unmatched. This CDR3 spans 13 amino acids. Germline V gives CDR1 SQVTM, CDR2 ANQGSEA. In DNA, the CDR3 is TGCAGCGTTGTGCTAGCGGACTCCTACGAGCAGTACTTC. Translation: CSVVLADSYEQYF.

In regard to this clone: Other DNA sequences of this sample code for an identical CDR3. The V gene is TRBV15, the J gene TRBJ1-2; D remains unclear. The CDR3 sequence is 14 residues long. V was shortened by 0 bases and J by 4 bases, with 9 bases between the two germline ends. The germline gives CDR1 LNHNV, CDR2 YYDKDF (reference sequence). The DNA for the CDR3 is TGTGCCACCAGCAGAGATCTTGGCAGCTATGGCTACACCTTC. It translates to CATSRDLGSYGYTF.

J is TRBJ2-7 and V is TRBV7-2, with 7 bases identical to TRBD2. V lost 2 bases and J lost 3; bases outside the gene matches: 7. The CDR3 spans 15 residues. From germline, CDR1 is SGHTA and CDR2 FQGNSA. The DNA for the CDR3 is TGTGCCAGCAGCTTAACGGGAGGAGACTACTACGAGCAGTACTTC. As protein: CASSLTGGDYYEQYF.

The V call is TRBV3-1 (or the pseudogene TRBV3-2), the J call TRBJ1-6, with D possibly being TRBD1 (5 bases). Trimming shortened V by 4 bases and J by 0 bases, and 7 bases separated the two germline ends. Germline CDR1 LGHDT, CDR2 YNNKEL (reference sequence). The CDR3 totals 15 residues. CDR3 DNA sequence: TGTGCCAGCAGCCTGGGGGGCTCCTATAATTCACCCCTCCACTTT. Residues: CASSLGGSYNSPLHF.

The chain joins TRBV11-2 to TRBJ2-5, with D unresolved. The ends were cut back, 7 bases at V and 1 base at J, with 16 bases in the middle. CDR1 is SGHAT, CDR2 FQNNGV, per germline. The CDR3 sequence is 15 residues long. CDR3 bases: TGTGCCAGCATCCAAGGTTGGGCGCCCCAAGAGACCCAGTACTTC. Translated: CASIQGWAPQETQYF. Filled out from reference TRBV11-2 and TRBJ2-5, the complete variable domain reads EAGVAQSPRYKIIEKRQSVAFWCNPISGHATLYWYQQILGQGPKLLIQFQNNGVVDDSQLPKDRFSAERLKGVDSTLKIQPAKLEDSAVYLCASIQGWAPQETQYFGPGTRLLVL.

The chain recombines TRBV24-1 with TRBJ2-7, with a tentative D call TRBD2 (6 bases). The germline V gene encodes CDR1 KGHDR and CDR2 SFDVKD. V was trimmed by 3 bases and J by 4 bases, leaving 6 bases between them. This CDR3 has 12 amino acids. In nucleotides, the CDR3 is TGTGCCACCAGTGATGGGGGGTACGAGCAGTACTTC. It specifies CATSDGGYEQYF.

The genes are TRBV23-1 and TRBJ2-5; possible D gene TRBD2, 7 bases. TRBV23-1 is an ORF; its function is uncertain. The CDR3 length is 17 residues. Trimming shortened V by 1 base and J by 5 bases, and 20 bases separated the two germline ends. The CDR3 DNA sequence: TGCGCCAGCAGTCAATTCTCGACGGGGGGCGCACCGGAGACCCAGTACTTC. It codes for CASSQFSTGGAPETQYF.

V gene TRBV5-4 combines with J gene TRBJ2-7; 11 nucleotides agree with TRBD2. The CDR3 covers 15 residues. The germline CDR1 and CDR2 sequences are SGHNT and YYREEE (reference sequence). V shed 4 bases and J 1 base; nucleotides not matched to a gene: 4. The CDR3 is CASSRGLAGSYEQYF. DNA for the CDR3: TGTGCCAGCAGCCGTGGACTAGCGGGTTCCTACGAGCAGTACTTC.

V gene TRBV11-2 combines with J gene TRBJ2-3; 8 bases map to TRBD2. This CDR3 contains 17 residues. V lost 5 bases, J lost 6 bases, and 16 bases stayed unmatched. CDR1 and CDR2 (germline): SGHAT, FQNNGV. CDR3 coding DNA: TGTGCCAGCAGCCGAGGAAGCAGCGGGGGAGGGTGGGATACGCAGTATTTT. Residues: CASSRGSSGGGWDTQYF.

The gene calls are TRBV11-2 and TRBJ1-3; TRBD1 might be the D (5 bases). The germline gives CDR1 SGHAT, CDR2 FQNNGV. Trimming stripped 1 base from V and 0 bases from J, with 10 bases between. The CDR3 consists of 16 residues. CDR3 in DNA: TGTGCCAGCAGCTTAGGACAGACAATCTCTGGAAACACCATATATTTT. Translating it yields CASSLGQTISGNTIYF.

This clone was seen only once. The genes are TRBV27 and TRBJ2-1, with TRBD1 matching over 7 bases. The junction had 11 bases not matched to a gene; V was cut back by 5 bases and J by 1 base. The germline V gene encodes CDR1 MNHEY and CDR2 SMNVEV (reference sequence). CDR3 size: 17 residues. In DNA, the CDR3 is TGTGCCAGCAGTAGTAGATCTTCAGGGGGTTCCTACAATGAGCAGTTCTTC. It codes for CASSSRSSGGSYNEQFF.

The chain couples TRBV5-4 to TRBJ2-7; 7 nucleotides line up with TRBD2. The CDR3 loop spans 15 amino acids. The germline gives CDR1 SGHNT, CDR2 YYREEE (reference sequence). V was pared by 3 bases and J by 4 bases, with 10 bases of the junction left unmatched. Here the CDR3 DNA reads TGTGCCAGCAGCTCCGCGGGGGTTCCCCAGTACGAGCAGTACTTC. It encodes CASSSAGVPQYEQYF.

The CDR3 coding sequence is TGTGCCAGCTCACCACTTCAGGGGCGATTTAATGAAAAACTGTTTTTT. Amino acid sequence: CASSPLQGRFNEKLFF. The chain has TRBV18 and TRBJ1-4; the D gene is possibly TRBD1 (6 bases). Trimming removed 1 base at V and 4 bases at J, with 13 bases between. The CDR3 consists of 16 residues. Germline CDR1 reads KGHSH; CDR2 reads LQKENI.

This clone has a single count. CDR3 in amino acids: CASKPRGPGGNTIYF. The CDR3 DNA is TGTGCCAGCAAACCCAGGGGGCCGGGTGGAAACACCATATATTTT. V and J are TRBV6-5 and TRBJ1-3, with TRBD1 matching 8 bases. Trimming at V came to 7 bases and at J to 3 bases, leaving 8 bases not matched to a gene. This CDR3 is 15 amino acids long. Looked up from germline, CDR1 is MNHEY and CDR2 is SVGAGI.

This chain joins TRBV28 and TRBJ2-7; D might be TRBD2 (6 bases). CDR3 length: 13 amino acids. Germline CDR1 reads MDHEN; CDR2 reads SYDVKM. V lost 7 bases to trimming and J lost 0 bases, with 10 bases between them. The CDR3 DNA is TGTGCCAGCATGGACTATAGCTCCTACGAGCAGTACTTC. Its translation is CASMDYSSYEQYF.

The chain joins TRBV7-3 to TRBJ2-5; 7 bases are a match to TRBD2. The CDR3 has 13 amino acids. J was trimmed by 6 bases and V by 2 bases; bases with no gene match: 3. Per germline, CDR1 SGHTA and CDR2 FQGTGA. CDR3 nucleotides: TGTGCCAGCAGCTTACTAGCGGAGAAGACCCAGTACTTC. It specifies CASSLLAEKTQYF.

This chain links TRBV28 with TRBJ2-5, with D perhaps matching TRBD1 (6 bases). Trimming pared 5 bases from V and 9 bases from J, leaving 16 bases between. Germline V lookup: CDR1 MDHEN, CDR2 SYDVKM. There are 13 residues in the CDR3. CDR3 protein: CASSTGILQAQYF. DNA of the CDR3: TGTGCCAGCAGTACAGGGATATTACAGGCCCAGTACTTC. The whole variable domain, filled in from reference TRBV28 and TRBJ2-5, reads DVKVTQSSRYLVKRTGEKVFLECVQDMDHENMFWYRQDPGLGLRLIYFSYDVKMKEKGDIPEGYSVSREKKERFSLILESASTNQTSMYLCASSTGILQAQYFGPGTRLLVL.

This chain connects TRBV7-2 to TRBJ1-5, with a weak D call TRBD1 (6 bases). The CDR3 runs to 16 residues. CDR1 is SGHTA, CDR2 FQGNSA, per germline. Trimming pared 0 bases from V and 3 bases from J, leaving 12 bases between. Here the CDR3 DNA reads TGTGCCAGCAGCTTAGCTGGGGGGGGCTCCAATCAGCCCCAGCATTTT. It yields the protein CASSLAGGGSNQPQHF.